The 23 T cell receptor beta chains below come from one sample, sequenced in a study of shared clonotypes between healthy human individuals. Sequenced by immunoSEQ multiplex PCR; TCRdb stores in-frame clones only, minus some. The sample yields roughly 650,000 clones, around 96% seen once. It was CD45RO-negative cells, positively selected for CCR7, that made up naive CD8 cells, with terminally differentiated effector memory CD45RA+ cells excluded. The sequenced sample consisted of naive CD8+ T cells sorted from blood. The receptor source for this set is a woman aged 25 to 39 in good health.

The rearrangement joins TRBV19 to TRBJ2-7; the D gene could be TRBD1 or TRBD2 (5 bases each). Germline V gives CDR1 LNHDA, CDR2 SQIVND (reference sequence). Trimming pared 6 bases from V and 3 bases from J, leaving 6 bases between. The CDR3 is made up of 11 amino acids. This chain's CDR3 is CASRGVYEQYF. CDR3 bases: TGTGCCAGTAGGGGGGTCTACGAGCAGTACTTC.

This clone was seen a single time. This same CDR3 is encoded by further DNA sequences in the sample. The CDR3 DNA sequence: TGTGCCAGCAGCGTAGCGGGGACTAGCGGATACGAGCAGTACTTC. Amino acid sequence: CASSVAGTSGYEQYF. The V call is TRBV9, the J call TRBJ2-7; 11 nucleotides line up with TRBD2. CDR1 and CDR2 from the germline V gene are SGDLS and YYNGEE. The CDR3 is made up of 15 amino acids. The V gene end was trimmed by 0 bases and the J gene end by 4 bases; junction bases not matched to a gene: 3.

The chain links TRBV6-1 to TRBJ1-5; D remains ambiguous. V shed 7 bases and J shed 0 bases, with 10 bases lying between them. Germline CDR1 and CDR2: MNHNS and SASEGT. This CDR3 has 14 amino acids. This chain's CDR3 is CASNPPNSNQPQHF. The CDR3 DNA reads as TGTGCCAGCAACCCTCCTAATAGCAATCAGCCCCAGCATTTT.

CDR3 sequence: CASTPSPGNYGYTF. The CDR3 coding sequence is TGTGCCAGCACTCCGTCTCCAGGGAACTATGGCTACACCTTC. The gene calls are TRBV5-6 and TRBJ1-2; weak D call: TRBD1 (5 bases). Trimming stripped 6 bases from V and 2 bases from J, with 14 bases between. CDR1 and CDR2 (germline): SGHDT, YYEEEE. This CDR3 comprises 14 residues.

Only one count was recorded for this clone. The rearrangement uses TRBV28 and TRBJ2-2, with D hard to call. CDR1 is MDHEN, CDR2 SYDVKM, per germline. V lost 5 bases and J 4 bases, leaving 8 bases between the germline ends. This CDR3 contains 13 residues. CDR3 in amino acids: CASSPDTTGELFF. As DNA, the CDR3 is TGTGCCAGCAGTCCTGACACCACCGGGGAGCTGTTTTTT.

The rearrangement links TRBV4-2 to TRBJ2-3; no definite D call. V was pared by 1 base and J by 2 bases, with 13 bases between. Germline V lookup: CDR1 LGHNA, CDR2 YNFKEQ. The CDR3 has 16 residues. CDR3 protein: CASSQGVPSITDTQYF. CDR3 coding DNA: TGTGCCAGCAGCCAAGGGGTTCCTAGTATCACAGATACGCAGTATTTT.

The chain is built from TRBV19 and TRBJ1-3; D unresolved. Germline loops: CDR1 LNHDA, CDR2 SQIVND (reference sequence). The V end was cut by 3 bases, the J end by 8 bases, with 17 bases between. The CDR3 contains 15 residues. DNA of the CDR3: TGTGCCAGTAGTATGGTTGGCAGCGTGGATGACACCATATATTTT. This codes for CASSMVGSVDDTIYF.

The chain combines TRBV27 with TRBJ2-4; D gene unclear. Germline lookup yields CDR1 MNHEY and CDR2 SMNVEV (reference sequence). CDR3 size: 17 residues. The germline V and J ends were trimmed by 7 bases and 4 bases, with 23 bases remaining between them. CDR3 in DNA: TGTGCCAGCACCATCCCCTCCCTTTTGACGGAGAAAAACATTCAGTACTTC. It yields the protein CASTIPSLLTEKNIQYF.

The table lists this clone with a count of one. The J gene is TRBJ2-5, the V gene TRBV7-9; 11 bases align to TRBD2. Losses at the gene ends were 7 bases for V and 3 bases for J; bases not matched to a gene: 13. The CDR3 totals 17 residues. Germline CDR1 and CDR2: SEHNR and FQNEAQ (reference sequence). The CDR3 nucleotides read TGTGCCAGCATCGGAGGCCCAAAGACTAGCGGGAAAGAGACCCAGTACTTC. Its protein is CASIGGPKTSGKETQYF.

The V call is TRBV19, the J call TRBJ1-1; no clear D gene. The CDR3 loop spans 13 amino acids. CDR1 and CDR2 (germline): LNHDA, SQIVND (reference sequence). The V end lost 11 bases, the J end lost 0 bases, and 13 bases lay between the germline ends. DNA for the CDR3: TGTGCCGGGTCTCTATCCATGAACACTGAAGCTTTCTTT. Protein product: CAGSLSMNTEAFF.

Written as DNA, the CDR3 is TGTGCCAGCAGTTCGGGACAGGGTAAAGAGGTCTACGAGCAGTACTTC. Translated, it gives CASSSGQGKEVYEQYF. The V and J genes are TRBV6-5 and TRBJ2-7; 9 nucleotides agree with TRBD1. Germline assignment: CDR1 MNHEY and CDR2 SVGAGI. The CDR3 extends over 16 amino acids. V dropped 4 bases and J dropped 3; count of bases not matched to a gene: 10.

The sample holds one count of this clone. The chain employs TRBV13 and TRBJ2-3; no reliable D call. The V and J ends lost 5 bases and 7 bases respectively, with 7 bases between them. Germline V gives CDR1 PRHDT, CDR2 FYEKMQ (reference sequence). The CDR3 is 11 residues long. DNA for the CDR3: TGTGCCAGCAGCCCGATGAATACGCAGTATTTT. Its translation is CASSPMNTQYF.

In DNA, the CDR3 is TGCGCCAGCAGCTTCGGCCGGGACAGGGTCTTCACCGGGGAGCTGTTTTTT. Residues: CASSFGRDRVFTGELFF. J is TRBJ2-2 and V is TRBV5-1, with 9 bases lining up with TRBD1. The CDR3 has 17 residues. V gave up 2 bases and J gave up 4 bases; unmatched junction bases: 9. The germline CDR1 and CDR2 sequences are SGHRS and YFSETQ.

This sequence joins TRBV27 and TRBJ1-4; 11 nucleotides match TRBD1. Per germline, CDR1 MNHEY and CDR2 SMNVEV (reference sequence). The CDR3 length is 16 residues. V shed 7 bases, J shed 10 bases, and the junction held 14 bases outside the gene matches. CDR3 nucleotide sequence: TGTGCCAGCACCGACTCATTTTGGGACAGGGGGAGAAAACTGTTTTTT. It specifies CASTDSFWDRGRKLFF.

The genes are TRBV7-9 and TRBJ1-1; possible D gene TRBD1, 6 bases. V was shortened by 3 bases and J by 1 base, with 15 bases between the two germline ends. This CDR3 region has 16 residues. CDR1 is SEHNR, CDR2 FQNEAQ, per germline (reference sequence). For the CDR3, the DNA is TGTGCCAGCAGCTTCTACCTTAGGGGGAAGAACACTGAAGCTTTCTTT. It specifies CASSFYLRGKNTEAFF.

The rearrangement links TRBV7-2 to TRBJ2-3; D might be TRBD1 (6 bases). The CDR3 sequence is 16 residues long. Germline CDR1 and CDR2: SGHTA and FQGNSA. The V end lost 4 bases, the J end lost 0 bases, and 14 bases lay between the germline ends. In DNA, the CDR3 is TGTGCCAGCAGCTCTCGACAGGCGACTAGCACAGATACGCAGTATTTT. This translates into CASSSRQATSTDTQYF.

V is TRBV6-6 and J is TRBJ1-1, with no clear D. Germline CDR1 is MNHNY and CDR2 is SVGAGI (reference sequence). V dropped 5 bases and J dropped 1 base, with 8 bases sitting between them. The CDR3 has 13 residues. DNA for the CDR3: TGTGCCAGCAGTCTTGGCAGGAACACTGAAGCTTTCTTT. Translated: CASSLGRNTEAFF.

The V gene is TRBV7-6, the J gene TRBJ1-2; no clear D gene. The CDR3 is 16 amino acids. V was trimmed by 5 bases and J by 8 bases, leaving 24 bases between them. Germline V gene sequence: CDR1 SGHVS, CDR2 FNYEAQ. The CDR3 sequence: CASSPGTGNLLRGYTF. CDR3 coding DNA: TGTGCCAGCAGCCCAGGTACCGGGAACCTCCTAAGGGGCTACACCTTC.

This clone was seen a single time. The chain links TRBV2 to TRBJ1-5; 8 nucleotides match TRBD1. Per germline, CDR1 SNHLY and CDR2 FYNNEI. After removal of 6 bases from V and 5 bases from J, the junction contained 9 bases not matched to a gene. The CDR3 is 15 amino acids. CDR3 region: CASSLLGQGYQPQHF. The CDR3 DNA follows: TGTGCCAGCAGCCTCCTTGGACAGGGCTATCAGCCCCAGCATTTT.

This chain uses TRBV5-1 with TRBJ2-1; 7 bases are shared with TRBD1. Trimming took 6 bases from V and 0 from J; bases not matched to a gene: 9. Germline-derived CDR1 and CDR2 are SGHRS and YFSETQ. CDR3 size: 16 residues. Written as DNA, the CDR3 is TGCGCCAGCATATTACAGGGGCTCTACTCCTACAATGAGCAGTTCTTC. Residues: CASILQGLYSYNEQFF.

The V gene is TRBV7-9, the J gene TRBJ1-1; D is unclear. There are 12 residues in the CDR3. Germline CDR1 is SEHNR and CDR2 is FQNEAQ (reference sequence). V lost 7 bases to trimming and J lost 1 base, with 7 bases between them. The CDR3 reads CASNSANTEAFF. CDR3 bases: TGTGCCAGCAACTCAGCGAACACTGAAGCTTTCTTT.

This clone was found a few times. V is TRBV27 and J is TRBJ1-1; D is undetermined. Germline V gene data show CDR1 as MNHEY and CDR2 as SMNVEV (reference sequence). With 8 bases removed from V and 1 base from J, the gap between germline ends came to 11 bases. The CDR3 has 13 amino acids. This CDR3 reads CASGDRPNTEAFF. CDR3 bases: TGTGCCAGCGGAGATAGACCGAACACTGAAGCTTTCTTT.

This chain joins TRBV5-6 and TRBJ2-7; the D gene could be TRBD1 or TRBD2 (5 bases each). Looked up from germline, CDR1 is SGHDT and CDR2 is YYEEEE. The CDR3 extends over 14 amino acids. Trimming removed 5 bases at V and 2 bases at J, with 14 bases between. The CDR3 DNA is TGTGCCAGCAGATCCGGGACCTTTCCCTACGAGCAGTACTTC. Translation: CASRSGTFPYEQYF. The whole variable domain, filled in from reference TRBV5-6 and TRBJ2-7, reads DAGVTQSPTHLIKTRGQQVTLRCSPKSGHDTVSWYQQALGQGPQFIFQYYEEEERQRGNFPDRFSGHQFPNYSSELNVNALLLGDSALYLCASRSGTFPYEQYFGPGTRLTVT.